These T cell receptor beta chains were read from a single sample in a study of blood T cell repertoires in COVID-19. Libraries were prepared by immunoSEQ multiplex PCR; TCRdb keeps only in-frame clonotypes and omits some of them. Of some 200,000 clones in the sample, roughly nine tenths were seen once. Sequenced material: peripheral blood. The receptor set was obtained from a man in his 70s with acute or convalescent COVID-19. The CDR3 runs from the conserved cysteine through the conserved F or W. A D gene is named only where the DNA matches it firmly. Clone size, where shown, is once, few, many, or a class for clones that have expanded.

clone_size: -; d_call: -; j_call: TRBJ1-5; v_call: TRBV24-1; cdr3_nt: TGTGCCACCAGTCCGGGGGTTGGCAATCAGCCCCAGCATTTT; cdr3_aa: CATSPGVGNQPQHF
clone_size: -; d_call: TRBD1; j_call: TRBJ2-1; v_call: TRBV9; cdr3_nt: TGTGCCAGCAGCGTAGAAAAGGGGGCGCGGAGTGAGCAGTTCTTC; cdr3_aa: CASSVEKGARSEQFF
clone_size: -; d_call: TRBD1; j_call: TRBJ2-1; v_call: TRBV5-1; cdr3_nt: TGCGCCAGCAGCCTCGGACAGGGGAATGAGCAGTTCTTC; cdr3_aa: CASSLGQGNEQFF
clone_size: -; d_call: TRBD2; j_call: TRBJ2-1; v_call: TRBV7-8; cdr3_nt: TGTGCCAGCAGCCCTTTCGTGACTAGCGGCAATGAGCAGTTCTTC; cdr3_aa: CASSPFVTSGNEQFF
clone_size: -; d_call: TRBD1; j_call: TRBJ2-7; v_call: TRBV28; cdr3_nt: TGTGCCAGCAGTGTCTCCGAGGGGACAGCGAGGTGGGAGCAGTACTTC; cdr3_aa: CASSVSEGTARWEQYF
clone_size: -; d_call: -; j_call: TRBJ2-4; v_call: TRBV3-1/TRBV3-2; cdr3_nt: TGTGCCAGCAGCCATGGGGGCAATCTCCGCTCCATTCAGTACTTC; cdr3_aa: CASSHGGNLRSIQYF
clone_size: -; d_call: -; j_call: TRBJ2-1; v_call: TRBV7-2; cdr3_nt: TGTGCCAGCAGCAGGCGGGGTTCCGCCTACAATGAGCAGTTCTTC; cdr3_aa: CASSRRGSAYNEQFF
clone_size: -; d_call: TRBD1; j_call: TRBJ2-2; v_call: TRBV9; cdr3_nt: TGTGCCAGCAGCCCTGGACAGGGGGCAACCGGGGAGCTGTTTTTT; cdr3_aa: CASSPGQGATGELFF
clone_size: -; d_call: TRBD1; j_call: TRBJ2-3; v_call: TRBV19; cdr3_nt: TGTGCCAGTAATACAGGGGGTCGAGATACGCAGTATTTT; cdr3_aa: CASNTGGRDTQYF
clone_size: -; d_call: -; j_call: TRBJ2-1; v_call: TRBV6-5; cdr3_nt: TGTGCCAGCAGTTACAGGGGCAGAAACAATGAGCAGTTCTTC; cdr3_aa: CASSYRGRNNEQFF
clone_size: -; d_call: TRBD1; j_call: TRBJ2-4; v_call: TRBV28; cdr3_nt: TGTGCCAGCAGGGGACAGGTCAAAAACATTCAGTACTTC; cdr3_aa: CASRGQVKNIQYF
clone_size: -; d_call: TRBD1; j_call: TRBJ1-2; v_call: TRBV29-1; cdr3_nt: TGCAGCGTTGACCGGACAGGGGCCAACTATGGCTACACCTTC; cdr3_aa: CSVDRTGANYGYTF
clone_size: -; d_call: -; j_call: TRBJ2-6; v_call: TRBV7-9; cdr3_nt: TGTGCCAGCAGCTTATTCGGGGTCTCTGGGGCCAACGTCCTGACTTTC; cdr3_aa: CASSLFGVSGANVLTF
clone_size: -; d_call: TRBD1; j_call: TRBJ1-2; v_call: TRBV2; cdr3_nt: TGTGCCAGCAGTGAACAGGGAGAGGGGGCGGCCGACTATGGCTACACCTTC; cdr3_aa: CASSEQGEGAADYGYTF
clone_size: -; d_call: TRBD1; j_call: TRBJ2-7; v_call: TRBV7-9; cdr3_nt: TGTGCCAGCAGTCGGACAGGGGGCTACTACGAGCAGTACTTC; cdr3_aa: CASSRTGGYYEQYF
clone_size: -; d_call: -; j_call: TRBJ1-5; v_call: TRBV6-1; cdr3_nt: TGTGCCAGCAGTGAATGGGCAGGGGTCGGGTTTCAGCCCCAGCATTTT; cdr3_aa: CASSEWAGVGFQPQHF
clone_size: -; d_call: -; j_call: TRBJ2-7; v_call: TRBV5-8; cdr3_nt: TGTGCCAGCAGCTTAAAGCGGGTAATAACCTACGAGCAGTACTTC; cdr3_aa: CASSLKRVITYEQYF
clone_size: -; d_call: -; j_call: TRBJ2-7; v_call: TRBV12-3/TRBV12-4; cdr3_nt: TGTGCCAGCAGCCAGGGGAGCTGGTACGAGCAGTACTTC; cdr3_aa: CASSQGSWYEQYF
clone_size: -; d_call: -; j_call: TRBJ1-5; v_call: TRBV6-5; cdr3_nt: TGTGCCAGCAGTCCCCGGGGGGGCAATCAGCCCCAGCATTTT; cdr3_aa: CASSPRGGNQPQHF
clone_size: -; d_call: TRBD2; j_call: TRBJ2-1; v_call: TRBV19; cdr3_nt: TGTGCCAGTAGTCTTGGACTAGCCACCTACAATGAGCAGTTCTTC; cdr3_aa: CASSLGLATYNEQFF
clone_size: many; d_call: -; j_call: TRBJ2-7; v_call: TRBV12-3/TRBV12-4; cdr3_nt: TGTGCCAGCAGTTACCAGGGTTTCGAGCAGTACTTC; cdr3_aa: CASSYQGFEQYF
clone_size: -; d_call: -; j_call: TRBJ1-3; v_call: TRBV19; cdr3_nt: TGTGCCAGTAGTCCAGGGTCGACTGGAAACACCATATATTTT; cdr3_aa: CASSPGSTGNTIYF
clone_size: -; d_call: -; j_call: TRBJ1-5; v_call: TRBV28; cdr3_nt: TGTGCCAGCAGGCGTGTCCTTAGCAATCAGCCCCAGCATTTT; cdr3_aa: CASRRVLSNQPQHF
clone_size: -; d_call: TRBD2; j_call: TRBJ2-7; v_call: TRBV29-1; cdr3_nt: TGCAGCGCCGGGGGGACTAGCGGGAGAAGGAAGCAGTACTTC; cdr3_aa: CSAGGTSGRRKQYF
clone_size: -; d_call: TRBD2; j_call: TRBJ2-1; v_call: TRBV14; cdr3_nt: TGTGCCAGCAGCCAACCAGGGACTAGCGGATACAATGAGCAGTTCTTC; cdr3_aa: CASSQPGTSGYNEQFF
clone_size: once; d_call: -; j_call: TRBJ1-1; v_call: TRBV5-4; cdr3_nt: TGTGCCAGCAGCTTCCCAGCAGGATTAAACACTGAAGCTTTCTTT; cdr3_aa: CASSFPAGLNTEAFF